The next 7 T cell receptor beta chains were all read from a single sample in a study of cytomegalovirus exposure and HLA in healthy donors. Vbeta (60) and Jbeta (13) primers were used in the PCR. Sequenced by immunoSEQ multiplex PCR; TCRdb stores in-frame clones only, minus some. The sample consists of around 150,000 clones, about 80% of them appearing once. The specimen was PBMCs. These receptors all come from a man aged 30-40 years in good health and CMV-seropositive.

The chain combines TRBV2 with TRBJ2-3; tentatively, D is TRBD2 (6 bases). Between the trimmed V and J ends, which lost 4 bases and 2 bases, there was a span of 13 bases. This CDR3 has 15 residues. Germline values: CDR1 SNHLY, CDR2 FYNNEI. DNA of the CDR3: TGTGCCAGCAGTGGACTAGTCTCGATCACAGATACGCAGTATTTT. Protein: CASSGLVSITDTQYF.

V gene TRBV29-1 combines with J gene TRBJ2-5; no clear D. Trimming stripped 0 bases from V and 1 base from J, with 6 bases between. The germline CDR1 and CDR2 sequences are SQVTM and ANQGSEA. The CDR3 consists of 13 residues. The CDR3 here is CSVEERLQETQYF. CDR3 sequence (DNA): TGCAGCGTTGAAGAAAGACTCCAAGAGACCCAGTACTTC.

As DNA, the CDR3 is TGTGCCAGTAGCCCCGGGGAGGGCGGCTATGGCTACACCTTC. It encodes CASSPGEGGYGYTF. The chain is built from TRBV19 and TRBJ1-2; no clear D gene. Trimming took off 6 bases at V and 4 bases at J, with 15 bases between the two ends. The CDR3 contains 14 residues. Germline CDR1 is LNHDA and CDR2 is SQIVND (reference sequence).

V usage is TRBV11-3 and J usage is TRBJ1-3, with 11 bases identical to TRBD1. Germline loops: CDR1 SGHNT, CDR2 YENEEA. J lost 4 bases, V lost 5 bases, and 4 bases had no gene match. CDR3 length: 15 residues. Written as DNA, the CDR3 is TGTGCCAGCAGCCGCGGACAGGGGGCGGGAAACACCATATATTTT. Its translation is CASSRGQGAGNTIYF. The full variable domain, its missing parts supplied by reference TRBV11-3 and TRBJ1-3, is EAGVVQSPRYKIIEKKQPVAFWCNPISGHNTLYWYLQNLGQGPELLIRYENEEAVDDSQLPKDRFSAERLKGVDSTLKIQPAELGDSAVYLCASSRGQGAGNTIYFGEGSWLTVV.

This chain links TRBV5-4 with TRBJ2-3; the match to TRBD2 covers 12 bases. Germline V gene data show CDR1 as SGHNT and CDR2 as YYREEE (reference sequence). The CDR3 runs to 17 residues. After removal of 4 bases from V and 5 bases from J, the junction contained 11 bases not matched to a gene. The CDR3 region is CASSPFILAGGGDTQYF. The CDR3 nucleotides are TGTGCCAGCAGCCCGTTTATACTAGCGGGAGGAGGAGATACGCAGTATTTT.

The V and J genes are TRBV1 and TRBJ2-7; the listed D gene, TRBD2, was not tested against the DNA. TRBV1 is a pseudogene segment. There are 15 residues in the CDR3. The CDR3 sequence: CTSGRLLAGAYEQYF. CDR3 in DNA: TGCACCAGCGGTCGCCTACTAGCGGGGGCCTACGAGCAGTACTTC.

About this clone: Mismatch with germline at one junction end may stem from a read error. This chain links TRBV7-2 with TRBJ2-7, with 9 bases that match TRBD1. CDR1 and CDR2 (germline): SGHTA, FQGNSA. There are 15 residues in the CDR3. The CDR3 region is CASSLVGQGQYGQYF. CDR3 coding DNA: TGTGCCAGCAGCTTAGTGGGACAGGGCCAGTACGGGCAGTACTTC.